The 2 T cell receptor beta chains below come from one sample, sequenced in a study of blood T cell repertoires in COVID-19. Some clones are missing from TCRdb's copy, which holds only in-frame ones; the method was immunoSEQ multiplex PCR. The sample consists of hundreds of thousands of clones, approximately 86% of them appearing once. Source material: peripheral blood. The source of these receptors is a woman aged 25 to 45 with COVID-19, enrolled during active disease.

The CDR3 DNA reads as TGTGCCAGCAGTGCCGTGGGGACAGGGATCTACGAGCAGTACTTC. This sequence encodes CASSAVGTGIYEQYF. The V and J genes are TRBV6-2 or TRBV6-3 and TRBJ2-7; 9 bases are shared with TRBD1. Unmatched junction bases numbered 8, after V lost 5 bases and J lost 3 bases. CDR1 and CDR2 (germline): MNHEY, SVGEGT. This CDR3 region has 15 residues.

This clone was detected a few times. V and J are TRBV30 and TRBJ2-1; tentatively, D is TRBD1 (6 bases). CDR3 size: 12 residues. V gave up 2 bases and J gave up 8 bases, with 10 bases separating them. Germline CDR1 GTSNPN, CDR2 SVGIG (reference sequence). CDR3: CAWSLPGDEQFF. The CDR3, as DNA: TGTGCCTGGAGTCTCCCAGGGGATGAGCAGTTCTTC.